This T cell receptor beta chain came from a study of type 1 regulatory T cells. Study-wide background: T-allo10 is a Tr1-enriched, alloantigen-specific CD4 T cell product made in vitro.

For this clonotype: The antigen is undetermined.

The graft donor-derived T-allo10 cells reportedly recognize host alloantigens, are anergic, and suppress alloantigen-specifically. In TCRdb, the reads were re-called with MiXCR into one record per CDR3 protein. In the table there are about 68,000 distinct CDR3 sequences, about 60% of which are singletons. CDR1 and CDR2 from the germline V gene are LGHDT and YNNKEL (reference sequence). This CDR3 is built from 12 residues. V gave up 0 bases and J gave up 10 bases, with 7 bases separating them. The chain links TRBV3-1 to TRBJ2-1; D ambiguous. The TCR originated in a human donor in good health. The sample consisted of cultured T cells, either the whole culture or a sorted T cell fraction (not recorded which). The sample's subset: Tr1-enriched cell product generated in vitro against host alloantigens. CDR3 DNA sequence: TGTGCCAGCAGCCAAGAACTCCGAGAGCAGTTCTTC. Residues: CASSQELREQFF.